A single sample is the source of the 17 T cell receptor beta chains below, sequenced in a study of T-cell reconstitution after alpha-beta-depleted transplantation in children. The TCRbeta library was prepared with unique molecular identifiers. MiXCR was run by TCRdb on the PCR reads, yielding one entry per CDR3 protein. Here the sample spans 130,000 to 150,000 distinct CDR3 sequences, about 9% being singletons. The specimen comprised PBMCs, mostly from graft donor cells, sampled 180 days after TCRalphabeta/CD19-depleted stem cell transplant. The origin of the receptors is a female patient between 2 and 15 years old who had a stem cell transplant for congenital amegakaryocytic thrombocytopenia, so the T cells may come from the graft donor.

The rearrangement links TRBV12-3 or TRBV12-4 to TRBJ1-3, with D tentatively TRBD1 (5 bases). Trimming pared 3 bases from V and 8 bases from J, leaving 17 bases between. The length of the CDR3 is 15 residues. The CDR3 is CASSLYDAGRDTIYF. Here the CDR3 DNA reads TGTGCCAGCAGTTTGTACGATGCAGGGAGGGACACCATATATTTT.

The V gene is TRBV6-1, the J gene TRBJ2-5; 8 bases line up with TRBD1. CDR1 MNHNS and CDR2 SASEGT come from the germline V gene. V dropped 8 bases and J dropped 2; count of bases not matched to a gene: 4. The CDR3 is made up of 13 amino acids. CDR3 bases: TGTGCCAGCGGAAGACAGGGGCAAGAGACCCAGTACTTC. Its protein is CASGRQGQETQYF.

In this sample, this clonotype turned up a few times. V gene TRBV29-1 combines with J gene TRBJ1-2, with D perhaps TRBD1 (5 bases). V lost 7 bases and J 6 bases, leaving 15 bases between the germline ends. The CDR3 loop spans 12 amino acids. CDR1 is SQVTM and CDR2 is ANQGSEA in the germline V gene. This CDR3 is CSAGWGFDGYTF. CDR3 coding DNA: TGCAGCGCGGGGTGGGGGTTCGATGGCTACACCTTC.

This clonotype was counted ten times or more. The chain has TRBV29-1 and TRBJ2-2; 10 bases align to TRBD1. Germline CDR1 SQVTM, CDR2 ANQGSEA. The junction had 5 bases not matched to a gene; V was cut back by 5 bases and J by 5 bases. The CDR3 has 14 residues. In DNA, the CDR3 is TGCAGCGTTTATGGGACAGGGGTGACCGGGGAGCTGTTTTTT. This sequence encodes CSVYGTGVTGELFF.

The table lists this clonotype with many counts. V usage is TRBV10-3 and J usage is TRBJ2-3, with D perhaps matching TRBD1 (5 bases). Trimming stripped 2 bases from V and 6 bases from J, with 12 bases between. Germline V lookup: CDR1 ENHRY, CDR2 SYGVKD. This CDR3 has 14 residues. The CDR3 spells CAISEGTGIDTQYF. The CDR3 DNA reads TGTGCCATCAGTGAGGGTACAGGAATCGATACGCAGTATTTT.

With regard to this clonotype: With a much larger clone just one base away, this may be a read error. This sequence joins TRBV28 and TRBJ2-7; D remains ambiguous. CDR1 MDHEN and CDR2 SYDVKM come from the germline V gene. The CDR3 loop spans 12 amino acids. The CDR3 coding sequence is TGTGCCAGCAGTCGTCGACAATACGTGCAGTACTTC. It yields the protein CASSRRQYVQYF.

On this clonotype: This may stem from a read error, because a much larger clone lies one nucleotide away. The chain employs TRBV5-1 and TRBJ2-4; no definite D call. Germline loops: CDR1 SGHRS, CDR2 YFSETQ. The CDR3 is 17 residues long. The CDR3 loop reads CASSLDGDTIAKNIHYF. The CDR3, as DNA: TGCGCCAGCAGCTTGGATGGAGACACTATAGCCAAAAACATTCACTACTTC. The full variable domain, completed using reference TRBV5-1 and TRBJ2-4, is KAGVTQTPRYLIKTRGQQVTLSCSPISGHRSVSWYQQTPGQGLQFLFEYFSETQRNKGNFPGRFSGRQFSNSRSEMNVSTLELGDSALYLCASSLDGDTIAKNIHYFGAGTRLSVL.

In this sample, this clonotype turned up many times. Here the CDR3 reads CASGTSPYEQYF. The CDR3, as DNA: TGCGCCAGCGGGACTTCTCCCTACGAGCAGTACTTC. The V call is TRBV10-2, the J call TRBJ2-7; weak D call: TRBD2 (6 bases). CDR3 length: 12 residues. The V gene's germline CDR1 is WSHSY and CDR2 SAAADI. The V end was cut by 8 bases, the J end by 2 bases, with 10 bases between.

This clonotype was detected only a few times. The CDR3 DNA is TGTGCCAGCAGCCATCCCCACTACGTTTACCAAGAGACCCAGTACTTC. This codes for CASSHPHYVYQETQYF. This chain connects TRBV3-1 to TRBJ2-5; D is ambiguous. V was clipped by 3 bases and J by 0 bases, with 14 bases between them. This CDR3 comprises 16 residues. Germline V gives CDR1 LGHDT, CDR2 YNNKEL (reference sequence).

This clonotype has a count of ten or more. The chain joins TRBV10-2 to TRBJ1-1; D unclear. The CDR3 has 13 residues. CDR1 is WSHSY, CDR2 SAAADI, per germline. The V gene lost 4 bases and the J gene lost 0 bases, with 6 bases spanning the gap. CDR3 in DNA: TGCGCCAGCAGTGTTTCACTGAACACTGAAGCTTTCTTT. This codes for CASSVSLNTEAFF.

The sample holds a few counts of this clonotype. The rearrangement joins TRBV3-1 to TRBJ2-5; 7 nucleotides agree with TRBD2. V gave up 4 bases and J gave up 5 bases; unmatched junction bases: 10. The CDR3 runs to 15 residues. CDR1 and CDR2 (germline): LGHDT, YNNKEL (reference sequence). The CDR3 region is CASSRDLSGSETQYF. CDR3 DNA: TGTGCCAGCAGCCGCGACCTTAGCGGGTCGGAGACCCAGTACTTC.

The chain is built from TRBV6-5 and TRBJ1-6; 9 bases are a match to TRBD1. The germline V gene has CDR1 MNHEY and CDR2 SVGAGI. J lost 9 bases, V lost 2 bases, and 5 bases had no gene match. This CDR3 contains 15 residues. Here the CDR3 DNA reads TGTGCCAGCAGTTACGGGGGACAGGGTCGTTCACCCCTCCACTTT. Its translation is CASSYGGQGRSPLHF.

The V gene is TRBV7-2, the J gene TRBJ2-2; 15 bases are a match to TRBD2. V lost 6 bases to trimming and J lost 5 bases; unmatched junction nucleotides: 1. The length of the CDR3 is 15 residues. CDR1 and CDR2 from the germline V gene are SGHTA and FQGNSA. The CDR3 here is CASRGTSGGTGELFF. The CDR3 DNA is TGTGCCAGCAGAGGGACTAGCGGGGGGACCGGGGAGCTGTTTTTT.

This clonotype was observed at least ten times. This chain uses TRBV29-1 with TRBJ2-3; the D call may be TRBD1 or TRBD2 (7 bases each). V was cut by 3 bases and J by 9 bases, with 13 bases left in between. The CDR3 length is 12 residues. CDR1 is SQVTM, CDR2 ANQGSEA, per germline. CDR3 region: CSVDRGRGTQYF. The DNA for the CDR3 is TGCAGCGTTGATAGGGGGCGGGGGACGCAGTATTTT.

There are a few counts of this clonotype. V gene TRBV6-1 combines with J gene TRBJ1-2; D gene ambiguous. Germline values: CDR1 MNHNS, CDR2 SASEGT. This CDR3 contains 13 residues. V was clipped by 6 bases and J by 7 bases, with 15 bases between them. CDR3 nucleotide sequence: TGTGCCAGCAGCCCCGGGAACATAGGTGGCTACACCTTC. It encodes CASSPGNIGGYTF.

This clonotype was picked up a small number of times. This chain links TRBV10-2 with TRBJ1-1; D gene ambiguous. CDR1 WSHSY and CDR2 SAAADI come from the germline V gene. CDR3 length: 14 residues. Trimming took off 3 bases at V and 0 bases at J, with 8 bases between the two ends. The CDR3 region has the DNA TGCGCCAGCAGTGACGGGAAATTGAACACTGAAGCTTTCTTT. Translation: CASSDGKLNTEAFF.

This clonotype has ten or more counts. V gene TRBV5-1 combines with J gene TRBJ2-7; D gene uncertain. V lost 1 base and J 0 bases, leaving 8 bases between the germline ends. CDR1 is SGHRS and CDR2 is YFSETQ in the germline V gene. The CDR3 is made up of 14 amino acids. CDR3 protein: CASSLRQASYEQYF. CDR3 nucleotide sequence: TGCGCCAGCAGCTTGAGGCAGGCCTCCTACGAGCAGTACTTC.